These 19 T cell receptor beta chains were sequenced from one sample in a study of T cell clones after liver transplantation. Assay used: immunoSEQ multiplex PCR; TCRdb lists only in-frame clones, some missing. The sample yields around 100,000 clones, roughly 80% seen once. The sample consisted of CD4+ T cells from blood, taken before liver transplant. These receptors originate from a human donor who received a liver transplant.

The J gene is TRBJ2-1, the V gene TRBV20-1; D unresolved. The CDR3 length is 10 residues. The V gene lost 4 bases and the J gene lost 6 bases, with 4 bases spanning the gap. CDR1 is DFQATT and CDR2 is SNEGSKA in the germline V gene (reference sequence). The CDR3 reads CSATGNEQFF. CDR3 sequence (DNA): TGCAGTGCTACCGGCAATGAGCAGTTCTTC.

The CDR3 is CASRTPGAGELFF. CDR3 in DNA: TGCGCCAGCCGGACCCCAGGGGCCGGGGAGCTGTTTTTT. The chain employs TRBV5-1 and TRBJ2-2, with D possibly being TRBD1 (6 bases). The CDR3 loop spans 13 amino acids. Trimming stripped 7 bases from V and 6 bases from J, with 13 bases between. The germline CDR1 and CDR2 sequences are SGHRS and YFSETQ.

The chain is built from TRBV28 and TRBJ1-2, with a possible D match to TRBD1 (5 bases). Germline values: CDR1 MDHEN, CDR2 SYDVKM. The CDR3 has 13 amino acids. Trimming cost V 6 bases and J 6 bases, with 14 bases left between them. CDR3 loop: CASRVTGRDGYTF. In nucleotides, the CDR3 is TGTGCCAGCAGAGTCACGGGACGGGATGGCTACACCTTC.

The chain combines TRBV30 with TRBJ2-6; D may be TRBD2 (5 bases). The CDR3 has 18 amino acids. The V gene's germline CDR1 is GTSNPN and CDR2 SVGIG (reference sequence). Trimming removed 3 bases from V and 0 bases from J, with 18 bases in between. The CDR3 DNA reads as TGTGCCTGGAGCGGTACACGGGGATTCAGCTCTGGGGCCAACGTCCTGACTTTC. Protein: CAWSGTRGFSSGANVLTF.

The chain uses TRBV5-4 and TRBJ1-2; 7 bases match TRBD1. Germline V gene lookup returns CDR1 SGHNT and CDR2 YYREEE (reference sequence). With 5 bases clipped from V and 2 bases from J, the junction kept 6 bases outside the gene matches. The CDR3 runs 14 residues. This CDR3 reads CASRAPTGNYGYTF. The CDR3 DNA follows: TGTGCCAGCAGGGCTCCGACAGGGAACTATGGCTACACCTTC. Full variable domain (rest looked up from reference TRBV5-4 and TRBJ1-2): ETGVTQSPTHLIKTRGQQVTLRCSSQSGHNTVSWYQQALGQGPQFIFQYYREEENGRGNFPPRFSGLQFPNYSSELNVNALELDDSALYLCASRAPTGNYGYTFGSGTRLTVV.

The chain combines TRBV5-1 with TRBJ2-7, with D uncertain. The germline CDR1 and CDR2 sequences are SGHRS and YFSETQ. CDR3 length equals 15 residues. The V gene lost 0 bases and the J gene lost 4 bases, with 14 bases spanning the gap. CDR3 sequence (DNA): TGCGCCAGCAGCTTGGCGCTAACGGATTCTTACGAGCAGTACTTC. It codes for CASSLALTDSYEQYF. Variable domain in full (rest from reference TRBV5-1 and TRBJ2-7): KAGVTQTPRYLIKTRGQQVTLSCSPISGHRSVSWYQQTPGQGLQFLFEYFSETQRNKGNFPGRFSGRQFSNSRSEMNVSTLELGDSALYLCASSLALTDSYEQYFGPGTRLTVT.

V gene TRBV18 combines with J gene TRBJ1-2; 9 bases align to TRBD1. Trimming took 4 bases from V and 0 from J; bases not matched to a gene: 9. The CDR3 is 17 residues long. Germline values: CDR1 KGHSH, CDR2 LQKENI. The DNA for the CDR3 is TGTGCCAGCTCACTCAGCCGGGACAGGGTCGCTAACTATGGCTACACCTTC. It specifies CASSLSRDRVANYGYTF.

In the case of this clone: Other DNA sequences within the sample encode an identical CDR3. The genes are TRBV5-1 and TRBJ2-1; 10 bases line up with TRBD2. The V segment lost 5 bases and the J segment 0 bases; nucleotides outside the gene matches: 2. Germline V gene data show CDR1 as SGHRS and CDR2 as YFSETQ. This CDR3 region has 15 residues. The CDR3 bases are TGCGCCAGCAGTAGCGGGGGGAGCTCCTACAATGAGCAGTTCTTC. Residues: CASSSGGSSYNEQFF.

The CDR3 reads CASSEDRGPAFF. The DNA for the CDR3 is TGTGCCAGCAGTGAGGACAGGGGACCAGCTTTCTTT. J is TRBJ1-1 and V is TRBV6-1; 9 positions agree with TRBD1. V lost 3 bases and J lost 10; bases outside the gene matches: 3. The CDR3 consists of 12 residues. Germline V gene sequence: CDR1 MNHNS, CDR2 SASEGT.

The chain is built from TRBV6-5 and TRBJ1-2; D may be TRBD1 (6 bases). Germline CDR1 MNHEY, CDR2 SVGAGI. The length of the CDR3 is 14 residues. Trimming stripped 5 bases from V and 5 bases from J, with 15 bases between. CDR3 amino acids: CASSTLGGAYGYTF. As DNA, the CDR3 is TGTGCCAGCAGTACCCTTGGGGGGGCATATGGCTACACCTTC.

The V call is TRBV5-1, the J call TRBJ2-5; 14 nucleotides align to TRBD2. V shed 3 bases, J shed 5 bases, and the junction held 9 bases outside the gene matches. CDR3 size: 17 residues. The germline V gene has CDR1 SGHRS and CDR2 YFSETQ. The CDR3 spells CASSSGLAGGLSETQYF. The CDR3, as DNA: TGCGCCAGCAGCTCCGGACTAGCGGGGGGCTTGTCGGAGACCCAGTACTTC.

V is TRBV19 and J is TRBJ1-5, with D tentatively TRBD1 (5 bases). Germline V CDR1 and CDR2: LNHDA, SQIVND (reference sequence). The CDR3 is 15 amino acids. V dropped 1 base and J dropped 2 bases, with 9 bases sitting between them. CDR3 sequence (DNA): TGTGCCAGTAGTATAGGGGACCTGGGCAATCAGCCCCAGCATTTT. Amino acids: CASSIGDLGNQPQHF.

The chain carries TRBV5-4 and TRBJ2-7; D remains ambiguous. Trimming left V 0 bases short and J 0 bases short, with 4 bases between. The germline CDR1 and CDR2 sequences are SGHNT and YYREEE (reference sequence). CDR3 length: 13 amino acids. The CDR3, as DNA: TGTGCCAGCAGCTTGGGGAGCTCCTACGAGCAGTACTTC. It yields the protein CASSLGSSYEQYF.

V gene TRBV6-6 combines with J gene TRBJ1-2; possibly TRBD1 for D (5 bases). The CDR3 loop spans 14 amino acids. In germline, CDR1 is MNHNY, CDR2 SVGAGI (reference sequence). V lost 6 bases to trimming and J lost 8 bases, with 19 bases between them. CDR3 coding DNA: TGTGCCAGCAGCCCCGTGACAGCTTCGTGGGGCTACACCTTC. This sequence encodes CASSPVTASWGYTF.

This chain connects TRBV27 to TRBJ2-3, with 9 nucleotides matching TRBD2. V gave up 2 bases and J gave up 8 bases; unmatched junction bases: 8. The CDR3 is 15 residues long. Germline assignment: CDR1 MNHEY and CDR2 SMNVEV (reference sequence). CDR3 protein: CASSLVAGGPSTQYF. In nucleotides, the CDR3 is TGTGCCAGCAGTTTAGTGGCGGGAGGGCCGAGTACGCAGTATTTT.

The CDR3 reads CASSFRTSQYF. Here the CDR3 DNA reads TGTGCCAGCAGCTTCAGGACTTCCCAGTACTTC. This chain connects TRBV11-2 to TRBJ2-5, with D tentatively TRBD2 (5 bases). This CDR3 is 11 amino acids long. Germline CDR1 is SGHAT and CDR2 is FQNNGV. V was shortened by 3 bases and J by 9 bases, with 8 bases between the two germline ends.

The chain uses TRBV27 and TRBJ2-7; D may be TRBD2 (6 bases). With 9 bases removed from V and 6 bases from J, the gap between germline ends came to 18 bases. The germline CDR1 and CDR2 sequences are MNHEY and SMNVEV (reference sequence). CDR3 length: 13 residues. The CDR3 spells CASRRASMAEQYF. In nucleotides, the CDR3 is TGTGCCAGTCGGAGGGCCTCAATGGCCGAGCAGTACTTC.

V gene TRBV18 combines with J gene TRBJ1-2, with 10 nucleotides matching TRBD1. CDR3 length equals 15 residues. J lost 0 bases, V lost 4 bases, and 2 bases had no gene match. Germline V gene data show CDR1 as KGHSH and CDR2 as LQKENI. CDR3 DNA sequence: TGTGCCAGCTCACTCGGGACAGGGGCTAACTATGGCTACACCTTC. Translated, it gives CASSLGTGANYGYTF.

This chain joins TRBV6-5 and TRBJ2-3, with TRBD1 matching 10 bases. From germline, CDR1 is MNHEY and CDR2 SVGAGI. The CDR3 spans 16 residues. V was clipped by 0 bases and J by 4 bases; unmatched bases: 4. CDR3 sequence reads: CASSYSTGGVPDTQYF. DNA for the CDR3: TGTGCCAGCAGTTACTCGACAGGGGGCGTGCCAGATACGCAGTATTTT.